The entry below describes one T cell receptor beta chain. It lacks a known antigen. No base qualities exist here, and no much larger clone lies one base off it. This sample stems from a study of T cell responses to AZD1222 COVID-19 vaccine (dated by TCRdb to about 2021). About the full investigation: TCR sequencing covered some 240 trial participants: about 210 given two doses of AZD1222 and about 26 given two doses of MenACWY control vaccine. Trial participants were enrolled by age into subgroups of 18-55, 56-69 and 70-plus years, and about 150, 27 and 61 TCR-sequenced participants, respectively, were included in these subgroups.

The CDR3 regions of human TCRbeta chains were analyzed by immunosequencing. On the authors' methods: Repertoire TCRs were checked for matches against a reference library of SARS-CoV-2-specific TCRs that had been generated using the MIRA antigen-specificity platform. Breadth meant the fraction of unique TCRs that were SARS-CoV-2-associated, whereas depth meant the fraction of total T cells that were SARS-CoV-2-associated. Each spike-specific TCR was assigned to its reactive spike region and to a CD4 or CD8 class using the MIRA data. Log10-transformed breadth and depth values were compared by one-way ANOVA with Sidak's multiple comparisons tests. TCRdb stores this immuneACCESS table with in-frame sequences only. Part of the clones is absent; in the studies checked, under half of the shortfall reflects unresolved V genes, and no reason is known for the rest. V and J calls and clone size are those listed in that table; D and trimming were worked out from the DNA. The sample table lists around 120,000 clones, roughly 91% of them with a count of one. The ten largest clones add up to 8.5% to 14% of the sample.

Explained via the paper, the time point label denotes: baseline before first vaccination. The label giving this sample's treatment or condition can be read as: meningococcal conjugate vaccine given as trial control. Samples from vaccinated people were obtained from the UK trials COV001 and COV002, which included a single-blind randomized controlled phase 2/3 trial of AZD1222 (ChAdOx1 nCoV-19) in healthy adults. For TCRbeta chain sequencing, PBMC samples were collected from trial participants at day 0 and at day 28 after the second dose. General conclusions and limits of the study: The 56-69-year group was small, and its depth increase did not reach significance, likely because of low power. The vaccine-associated CD4 TCRs covered the entire spike protein, and the dominant responses fell in regions 160-218 and 743-854. Most participants were white British and females outnumbered males, and the authors suggested that clonal diversity may have been underestimated. Only five to seven AZD1222 recipients were SARS-CoV-2 seropositive at baseline, limiting conclusions about previously exposed vaccinees. Nearly half of unique spike-specific TCRs reportedly recognized epitopes outside regions mutated in the B.1.351 and B.1.1.7 variants. Spike-specific TCR breadth and depth rose significantly after two AZD1222 doses compared with day 0 and with MenACWY recipients. Because no samples from the day 14 peak response were available, repertoires could be characterized only after the peak T cell response.

The CDR3 runs 14 amino acids, cysteine and phenylalanine included. The only DNA kept is the CDR3, 42 bases in frame from the first base. Sequences SGDLS (CDR1) and YYNGEE (CDR2) are obtained from the germline V gene. Deletion took 4 bases off V and 4 bases off J, with a span of 14 bases between the germline ends. The TCR sequence derives from an adult in good health. The material sequenced was peripheral blood, taken on day 0 of MenACWY control vaccination. The V and J genes are TRBV9 and TRBJ1-2, with an unclear D gene assignment. The nucleotide sequence reads as follows: TGTGCCAGCAGCCCCGAGGCAGGTAGCTATGGCTACACCTTC. It translates as CASSPEAGSYGYTF.